Each of the 4 T cell receptor beta chains below was sequenced from the same sample in a study of CD8+CD57+ T cells in acquired aplastic anemia. Patients sequenced had flow cytometry evidence of CD8+CD57+ cell expansion. TCR beta VDJ and CDR3 were profiled, and genomic DNA was the template. TCRdb reanalysed the reads using MiXCR and keeps one entry per CDR3 protein. The data contain under 350,000 distinct CDR3 sequences, 56% of them singletons. The sequenced material came from sorted CD4+, CD8+, or CD8+CD57+ T cells (not recorded which) from PBMCs. These receptors were obtained from a human donor with aplastic anemia.

The chain employs TRBV7-2 and TRBJ2-7, with D hard to call. The CDR3 runs to 10 residues. The V end lost 4 bases, the J end lost 9 bases, and 7 bases lay between the germline ends. Germline values: CDR1 SGHTA, CDR2 FQGNSA. The CDR3 region is CASSSHGQYF. In nucleotides, the CDR3 is TGTGCCAGCAGCTCACATGGGCAGTACTTC.

This clonotype occurred many times. This chain links TRBV12-3 or TRBV12-4 with TRBJ1-2; 9 bases agree with TRBD1. CDR3 length: 14 residues. V lost 6 bases, J lost 7 bases, and 9 bases stayed unmatched. The CDR3 DNA reads as TGTGCCAGCAGCTGGGACAGGGTATTGGGTGGCTACACCTTC. Amino acids: CASSWDRVLGGYTF.

The table lists this clonotype with many counts. The genes are TRBV7-3 and TRBJ2-7; 9 positions match TRBD1. Per the germline V gene, CDR1 is SGHTA and CDR2 is FQGTGA. This CDR3 spans 15 amino acids. V was pared by 5 bases and J by 2 bases, with 7 bases of the junction left unmatched. The CDR3 DNA follows: TGTGCCAGCAGCGCCGGACAGGGGCCCCCCTACGAGCAGTACTTC. This sequence encodes CASSAGQGPPYEQYF.

This chain connects TRBV20-1 to TRBJ2-6; D unclear. The CDR3 consists of 15 residues. The V end was cut by 1 base, the J end by 4 bases, with 11 bases between. Germline lookup yields CDR1 DFQATT and CDR2 SNEGSKA (reference sequence). CDR3 sequence: CSARVPDDGANVLTF. The DNA for the CDR3 is TGCAGTGCTAGAGTACCAGACGACGGGGCCAACGTCCTGACTTTC.